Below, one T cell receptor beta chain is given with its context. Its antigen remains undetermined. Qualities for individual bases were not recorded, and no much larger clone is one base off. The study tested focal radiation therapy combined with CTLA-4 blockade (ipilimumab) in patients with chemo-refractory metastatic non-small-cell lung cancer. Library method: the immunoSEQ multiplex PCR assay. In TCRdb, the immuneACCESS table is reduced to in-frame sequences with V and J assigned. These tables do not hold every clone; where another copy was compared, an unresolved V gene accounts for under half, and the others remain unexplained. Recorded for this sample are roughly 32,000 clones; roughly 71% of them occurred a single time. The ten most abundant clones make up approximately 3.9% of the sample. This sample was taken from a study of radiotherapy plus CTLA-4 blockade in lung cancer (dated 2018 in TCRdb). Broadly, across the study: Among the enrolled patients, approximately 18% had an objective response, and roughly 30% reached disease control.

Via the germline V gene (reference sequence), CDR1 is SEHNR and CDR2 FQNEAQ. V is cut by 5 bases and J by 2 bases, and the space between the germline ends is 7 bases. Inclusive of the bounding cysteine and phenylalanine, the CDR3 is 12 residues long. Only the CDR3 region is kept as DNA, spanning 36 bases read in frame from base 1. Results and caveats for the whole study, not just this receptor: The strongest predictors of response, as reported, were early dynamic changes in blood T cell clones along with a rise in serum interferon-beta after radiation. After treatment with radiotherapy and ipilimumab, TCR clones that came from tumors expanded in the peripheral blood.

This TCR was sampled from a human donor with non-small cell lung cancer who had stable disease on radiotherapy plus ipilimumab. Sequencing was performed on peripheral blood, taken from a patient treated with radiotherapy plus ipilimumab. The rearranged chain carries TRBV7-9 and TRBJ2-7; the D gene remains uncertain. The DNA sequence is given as TGTGCCAGCAGCCCAGGCACCTACGAGCAGTACTTC. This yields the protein CASSPGTYEQYF.